This entry describes one T cell receptor (beta chain). No cognate antigen has been identified for it. Base-call qualities are not available, and no considerably larger clone is one nucleotide away. The CDR3 has 16 amino acids, counting the end cysteine and phenylalanine. The sequence is cut down to CDR3 DNA, 48 bases in frame from base 1. V lost 1 base and J lost 2 bases; the stretch between them is 14 bases long. The CDR1 and CDR2 encoded by the germline V gene are SGHDT and YYEEEE. The sample belongs to a study of Ad26.COV2.S vaccination and SARS-CoV-2 variants (dated by TCRdb to the early 2020s). As for the study more broadly: Vaccine-arm donors came from COV1001, a multicentre, randomized, double-blind, placebo-controlled phase I-IIa trial of Ad26.COV2.S in healthy adults. Investigators remained blinded to trial group allocation during experiments and outcome assessment. Trial participants were randomized into five groups of five: low-dose or high-dose Ad26.COV2.S given once or twice, or placebo on both occasions. Ad26.COV2.S was administered intramuscularly at a dose of 5x10^10 or 1x10^11 viral particles, either as one shot or as two shots given 56 days apart. The TCR-sequenced set comprised approximately 32 samples: around 20 Ad26.COV2.S vaccine recipients, 5 placebo recipients and 8 SARS-CoV-2 convalescent individuals. The specificity and breadth of SARS-CoV-2-reactive T cell receptors after Ad26.COV2.S vaccination were assessed by TCRbeta repertoire sequencing. Results the study describes overall, beyond this receptor: Vaccine and placebo recipients had comparable non-spike TCR breadth, which fits with the vaccine containing only spike. Ad26.COV2.S recipients had higher spike-specific TCR breadth than placebo recipients (P = 0.0014). Comparing responses between vaccine doses or regimens was not something the study was powered to do. Substantial breadth of spike-specific CD8+ and CD4+ T cell responses was reported after vaccination. According to the authors, total T cell responses may have been underestimated by the TCR breadth and depth analyses.

The sample's treatment or condition, from its label and the paper: some 20 received Ad26.COV2.S at low or high dose, single or two shots; several received placebo; per-sample allocation not given. Repertoires of vaccine and placebo recipients were sequenced from samples taken on day 63 after the first injection. Cohort 1b enrolled about two dozen adults aged 18-55 years at a single site in Boston, USA, between 29 July and 7 August 2020. Ad26.COV2.S consisted of a replication-incompetent adenovirus type 26 vector by which a prefusion-stabilized SARS-CoV-2 spike protein from the original Wuhan strain was expressed. The immunoSEQ Assay was the method used to sequence TCRbeta CDR3 regions. After extraction, genomic DNA underwent amplification by bias-controlled multiplex PCR, followed by high-throughput sequencing. The study's processing was this. Collapsing and filtering of sequences were performed to quantify the absolute abundance of each unique TCRbeta CDR3 region. T cell fraction was estimated by normalization of TCRbeta template counts to usable DNA, with usable DNA being measured through amplification of reference genes present in all nucleated cells. Repertoire TCRs were annotated as SARS-CoV-2-specific by exact matching of V gene, CDR3 amino acid sequence and J gene to a known reactive TCR set. The reference SARS-CoV-2 TCR set was obtained from MIRA and was filtered for enrichment in COVID-19-positive ImmuneCODE repertoires, whereby public or cross-reactive TCRs were removed. Drawing on the MIRA antigens, annotated TCRs were analysed further at the level of specific ORF or position within ORF. Breadth was defined as annotated unique rearrangements over total unique productive rearrangements; depth was the summed frequency of those rearrangements. Two-sided Wilcoxon rank-sum tests were used to compare TCR breadth between groups. The immuneACCESS repertoire file appears here via TCRdb, limited to in-frame rearrangements. These files lack a portion of the clones; in checked studies, under half of the deficit traces to unresolved V genes, and the cause of the others is not known. The V and J calls and clone size are taken from that table; D and trimming were inferred from the DNA. This sample gives roughly 450,000 clones in total; 80% to 95% of them show up just once. The ten top clones hold approximately 12% of the sample.

The receptor chain draws on TRBV5-6 and TRBJ2-3; no D gene is confidently identified. The sequence derives from a person aged 18-65 years who received the Ad26.COV2.S COVID-19 vaccine or a placebo. The input for sequencing was peripheral blood, taken in a trial of Ad26.COV2.S vaccine versus placebo. The DNA sequence is given as TGTGCCAGCAGCTTGACCTCCCTAATGCACACAGATACGCAGTATTTT. Translated, it gives CASSLTSLMHTDTQYF.